The next 10 T cell receptor beta chains were all read from a single sample in a study of graft-versus-host responses after intestinal transplantation. Produced via immunoSEQ multiplex PCR; TCRdb's table is partial and in-frame only. The table has some 40,000 clones, 80% to 95% seen once. The sample in question was PBMCs, obtained 700 to 850 days after intestinal transplantation. These receptors came from a human patient who received an intestinal transplant, so some T cells may come from the graft donor.

This clone has more than one count but fewer than ten. CDR3 sequence reads: CASSLGTNSPLHF. The CDR3 DNA reads TGTGCCAGCAGCTTAGGGACAAATTCACCCCTCCACTTT. The chain links TRBV4-2 to TRBJ1-6, with D possibly matching TRBD1 (6 bases). Germline lookup yields CDR1 LGHNA and CDR2 YNFKEQ. The CDR3 runs to 13 residues. With 5 bases removed from V and 7 bases from J, the gap between germline ends came to 9 bases.

The chain employs TRBV4-2 and TRBJ1-1; no reliable D call. Per germline, CDR1 LGHNA and CDR2 YNFKEQ. V was pared by 0 bases and J by 6 bases, with 8 bases between. The CDR3 runs to 13 residues. The CDR3 DNA is TGTGCCAGCAGCCAAGATTCCGGGGCTGAAGCTTTCTTT. Translation gives CASSQDSGAEAFF.

V is TRBV7-9 and J is TRBJ1-2, with D maybe TRBD1 (6 bases). The CDR3 is 14 residues long. Germline-derived CDR1 and CDR2 are SEHNR and FQNEAQ (reference sequence). Between the trimmed V and J ends, which lost 4 bases and 5 bases, there was a span of 14 bases. The CDR3: CASSSLTGNYGYTF. DNA for the CDR3: TGTGCCAGCAGCTCCTTGACAGGAAATTATGGCTACACCTTC.

The gene calls are TRBV2 and TRBJ2-7, with TRBD1 as a possible D gene (5 bases). Looked up from germline, CDR1 is SNHLY and CDR2 is FYNNEI. The germline V and J ends were trimmed by 7 bases and 2 bases, with 12 bases remaining between them. The CDR3 runs 13 residues. The CDR3 spells CASTRQFPYEQYF. CDR3 bases: TGTGCCAGCACCCGACAGTTCCCCTACGAGCAGTACTTC.

The chain has TRBV2 and TRBJ2-7; 9 nucleotides align to TRBD1. With V trimmed by 4 bases and J by 2 bases, 0 bases remained unmatched. Germline-derived CDR1 and CDR2 are SNHLY and FYNNEI. The length of the CDR3 is 13 residues. DNA of the CDR3: TGTGCCAGCAGTGGGACAGGGGCCTACGAGCAGTACTTC. Its translation: CASSGTGAYEQYF.

The rearrangement joins TRBV5-1 to TRBJ2-7; the match to TRBD2 covers 11 bases. The CDR3 length is 14 residues. The junction had 0 bases not matched to a gene; V was cut back by 3 bases and J by 1 base. Per germline, CDR1 SGHRS and CDR2 YFSETQ. The CDR3, as DNA: TGCGCCAGCAGCTCTAGCGGGAGGTCCTACGAGCAGTACTTC. It translates to CASSSSGRSYEQYF.

The chain uses TRBV13 and TRBJ2-7; 10 bases match TRBD2. The junction had 4 bases not matched to a gene; V was cut back by 5 bases and J by 0 bases. Germline CDR1 is PRHDT and CDR2 is FYEKMQ (reference sequence). This CDR3 is built from 15 residues. The CDR3 region has the DNA TGTGCCAGCAGCGACACTAGCGGGGTCTCCTACGAGCAGTACTTC. The encoded protein is CASSDTSGVSYEQYF.

The chain couples TRBV9 to TRBJ2-1; 10 bases map to TRBD2. The V gene end was trimmed by 4 bases and the J gene end by 6 bases; junction bases not matched to a gene: 7. Germline assignment: CDR1 SGDLS and CDR2 YYNGEE. The CDR3 contains 15 residues. The CDR3 nucleotides are TGTGCCAGCAGCTCGAGCGGGGGGGAGATCAATGAGCAGTTCTTC. As protein: CASSSSGGEINEQFF.

CDR3 nucleotides: TGTGCCAGCAGCCATGGGACAGGGGCTGGCTACACCTTC. Encoded protein: CASSHGTGAGYTF. The chain has TRBV6-5 and TRBJ1-2; 10 bases are shared with TRBD1. Per germline, CDR1 MNHEY and CDR2 SVGAGI. J was trimmed by 7 bases and V by 6 bases; bases with no gene match: 5. The CDR3 runs 13 residues.

V usage is TRBV7-3 and J usage is TRBJ2-1; maybe TRBD2 (5 bases). Germline V gene data show CDR1 as SGHTA and CDR2 as FQGTGA. V was pared by 5 bases and J by 3 bases, with 11 bases between. The CDR3 consists of 14 residues. The CDR3 protein is CASSPSGIYNEQFF. Written as DNA, the CDR3 is TGTGCCAGCAGCCCAAGCGGTATCTACAATGAGCAGTTCTTC.